Listed below are T cell receptor beta chains from one sample, sequenced in a study of cytomegalovirus exposure and HLA in healthy donors. The data were produced by immunoSEQ multiplex PCR, yet TCRdb's version contains in-frame clones alone and is incomplete. The table shows 100,000 or so clones, with roughly 70% occurring only once. The sample was PBMCs. Source of these receptors: a man in his forties or fifties in good health and CMV-seropositive. Both conserved end residues are part of each CDR3. D genes are given only for firm matches. A row's size may be missing; if present it is once, few, many or a size class.

D	V	size	J	CDR3	DNA
TRBD2	TRBV9	NA	TRBJ2-7	CASSVNPGGSEQYF	TGTGCCAGCAGCGTAAACCCGGGGGGGAGCGAGCAGTACTTC
NA	TRBV28	NA	TRBJ2-7	CASSLPGVTYEQYF	TGTGCCAGCAGTTTACCAGGGGTCACCTACGAGCAGTACTTC
TRBD1	TRBV27	NA	TRBJ1-2	CATRQLGQGINYGYTF	TGTGCCACCAGACAACTCGGACAGGGAATTAACTATGGCTACACCTTC
NA	TRBV5-3	few	TRBJ2-5	CARSWSRYSETQYF	TGTGCCAGAAGCTGGAGTAGGTATTCGGAGACCCAGTACTTC
NA	TRBV10-3	NA	TRBJ2-7	CAISQLSSRYEQYF	TGTGCCATCAGCCAACTCTCTAGCAGGTACGAGCAGTACTTC
TRBD2	TRBV7-8	NA	TRBJ2-2	CASSSRTSGNTGELFF	TGTGCCAGCAGCAGCAGGACTAGCGGTAACACCGGGGAGCTGTTTTTT
TRBD2	TRBV30	NA	TRBJ2-1	CAWGTSGSYNEQFF	TGTGCCTGGGGGACTAGCGGGAGCTACAATGAGCAGTTCTTC
NA	TRBV7-3	NA	TRBJ1-1	CASKTAGGANTEAFF	TGTGCCAGCAAAACGGCGGGGGGCGCGAACACTGAAGCTTTCTTT
NA	TRBV11-3	few	TRBJ2-3	CASSPIGGQSDTQYF	TGTGCCAGCAGCCCCATAGGAGGGCAATCAGATACGCAGTATTTT
NA	TRBV15	NA	TRBJ2-2	CATSSEGQSSTGELFF	TGTGCCACCAGCAGTGAAGGACAGTCCAGTACCGGGGAGCTGTTTTTT
TRBD1	TRBV5-4	once	TRBJ1-4	CASSQDRGSEKLFF	TGTGCCAGCAGCCAAGACAGGGGGTCAGAAAAACTGTTTTTT
TRBD1	TRBV5-1	NA	TRBJ1-1	CASREGQGTEAFF	TGCGCCAGCAGGGAGGGACAGGGTACTGAAGCTTTCTTT
NA	TRBV9	NA	TRBJ1-1	CASSVEESTEAFF	TGTGCCAGCAGCGTAGAGGAGTCGACTGAAGCTTTCTTT
NA	TRBV4-2	NA	TRBJ2-1	CASSQEEGGGVYNEQFF	TGTGCCAGCAGCCAAGAAGAGGGCGGAGGGGTCTACAATGAGCAGTTCTTC
NA	TRBV27	NA	TRBJ1-1	CASSNLTVNTEAFF	TGTGCCAGCAGCAATCTCACAGTGAACACTGAAGCTTTCTTT
NA	TRBV12-5	NA	TRBJ1-1	CASGLVQGGDKMNTEAFF	TGTGCTAGTGGTTTGGTACAAGGGGGGGACAAGATGAACACTGAAGCTTTCTTT
TRBD2	TRBV4-1	NA	TRBJ2-5	CASSQGPGTSGSRGQETQYF	TGCGCCAGCAGCCAAGGTCCCGGGACTAGCGGGAGTAGAGGGCAAGAGACCCAGTACTTC
NA	TRBV9	few	TRBJ1-2	CASRRGGYGYTF	TGTGCCAGCAGGCGGGGGGGCTATGGCTACACCTTC
NA	TRBV5-1	NA	TRBJ1-1	CASSRQGYTEAFF	TGCGCCAGCAGCCGCCAGGGTTACACTGAAGCTTTCTTT
TRBD1	TRBV28	few	TRBJ1-5	CASTLYRDSNQPQHF	TGTGCCAGCACCCTATACCGGGACAGTAATCAGCCCCAGCATTTT
TRBD1	TRBV13	NA	TRBJ2-3	CASSPGTGGDGTDTQYF	TGTGCCAGCAGCCCCGGGACAGGGGGCGATGGCACAGATACGCAGTATTTT
TRBD1	TRBV7-8	once	TRBJ1-1	CATKDAGRTGANTEAFF	TGTGCCACCAAAGACGCGGGGCGGACAGGGGCGAACACTGAAGCTTTCTTT
TRBD2	TRBV2	once	TRBJ2-7	CASKTDSGMSSYEQYF	TGTGCCAGCAAGACTGATAGCGGGATGAGCTCCTACGAGCAGTACTTC
TRBD1	TRBV7-2	NA	TRBJ1-3	CASSLQGGNTIYF	TGTGCCAGCAGCCTGCAGGGGGGTAACACCATATATTTT
TRBD1	TRBV18	NA	TRBJ2-7	CASSQLQGARAYEQYF	TGTGCCAGCTCACAACTCCAGGGGGCGCGAGCCTACGAGCAGTACTTC
TRBD2	TRBV4-2	NA	TRBJ2-1	CASSHDTSGWDEQFF	TGTGCCAGCAGCCATGACACTAGCGGATGGGATGAGCAGTTCTTC
TRBD1	TRBV28	few	TRBJ2-5	CASNRGQETQYF	TGTGCCAGCAACAGGGGGCAGGAGACCCAGTACTTC
NA	TRBV6-5	once	TRBJ1-5	CASSPRQGNQPQHF	TGTGCCAGCAGTCCTCGACAGGGCAATCAGCCCCAGCATTTT
NA	TRBV4-3	NA	TRBJ1-1	CASSQVDNKGEAFF	TGCGCCAGCAGCCAAGTGGACAATAAGGGTGAAGCTTTCTTT